Each of the 26 T cell receptor beta chains below was sequenced from the same sample in a study of blood T cell repertoires in COVID-19. Sequenced by immunoSEQ multiplex PCR; TCRdb stores in-frame clones only, minus some. The sample consists of under 45,000 clones, 75% to 90% of them appearing once. Sequences were obtained from peripheral blood. The receptors shown here come from a woman in her forties with acute or convalescent COVID-19.

The chain uses TRBV11-1 and TRBJ2-5; tentative D call: TRBD1 (6 bases). From germline, CDR1 is SGHAT and CDR2 FQDESV (reference sequence). CDR3 length: 15 residues. V shed 6 bases and J shed 5 bases, with 19 bases lying between them. CDR3 region: CASSYRDNIRETQYF. The CDR3 coding sequence is TGTGCCAGCAGTTACCGGGACAATATTAGGGAGACCCAGTACTTC.

The chain links TRBV28 to TRBJ1-2; D is perhaps TRBD1 (6 bases). This CDR3 has 14 residues. Germline CDR1 reads MDHEN; CDR2 reads SYDVKM. The V gene lost 6 bases and the J gene lost 8 bases, with 19 bases spanning the gap. For the CDR3, the DNA is TGTGCCAGCAGGGGGGCAGGCACCGTCTCGGGCTACACCTTC. Translation gives CASRGAGTVSGYTF.

The chain employs TRBV28 and TRBJ1-5; D may be TRBD1 (5 bases). The V and J ends lost 4 bases and 3 bases respectively, with 10 bases between them. Germline V lookup: CDR1 MDHEN, CDR2 SYDVKM. The CDR3 contains 14 residues. As DNA, the CDR3 is TGTGCCAGCAGTTCCGACAGTCTCAATCAGCCCCAGCATTTT. It codes for CASSSDSLNQPQHF.

The chain carries TRBV7-3 and TRBJ2-1; 12 bases are shared with TRBD2. The CDR3 has 16 residues. J was trimmed by 8 bases and V by 1 base; bases with no gene match: 6. CDR1 is SGHTA and CDR2 is FQGTGA in the germline V gene. The CDR3 reads CASSLSSGLAGYEQFF. CDR3 coding DNA: TGTGCCAGCAGCTTAAGCTCGGGACTAGCGGGCTATGAGCAGTTCTTC.

This clone showed up just a few times. This chain uses TRBV9 with TRBJ1-4; D is undetermined. Germline CDR1 is SGDLS and CDR2 is YYNGEE. V dropped 6 bases and J dropped 10 bases, with 16 bases sitting between them. This CDR3 contains 13 residues. As DNA, the CDR3 is TGTGCCAGCACCAAATTTCCGGAGGGAAAACTGTTTTTT. Translated, it gives CASTKFPEGKLFF.

The chain couples TRBV18 to TRBJ1-1; no definite D call. The CDR3 length is 13 residues. V lost 5 bases and J lost 1, with 8 bases in between. The germline V gene has CDR1 KGHSH and CDR2 LQKENI. CDR3 bases: TGTGCCAGCTCAATCGACTGGAACACTGAAGCTTTCTTT. Translating gives CASSIDWNTEAFF. The full variable domain, its missing parts supplied by reference TRBV18 and TRBJ1-1, is NAGVMQNPRHLVRRRGQEARLRCSPMKGHSHVYWYRQLPEEGLKFMVYLQKENIIDESGMPKERFSAEFPKEGPSILRIQQVVRGDSAAYFCASSIDWNTEAFFGQGTRLTVV.

This chain joins TRBV30 and TRBJ1-2; TRBD1 aligns across 8 bases. V was clipped by 1 base and J by 5 bases; unmatched bases: 3. Per germline, CDR1 GTSNPN and CDR2 SVGIG (reference sequence). The CDR3 extends over 13 amino acids. As DNA, the CDR3 is TGTGCCTGGAGTGCGCAGGGGGCATATGGCTACACCTTC. This sequence encodes CAWSAQGAYGYTF.

The chain carries TRBV28 and TRBJ1-3; D may be TRBD1 (6 bases). V lost 6 bases and J 1 base, leaving 10 bases between the germline ends. Germline V CDR1 and CDR2: MDHEN, SYDVKM. The CDR3 extends over 14 amino acids. CDR3 region: CASRNQGSGNTIYF. In DNA form, the CDR3 reads TGTGCCAGCAGAAATCAGGGGTCTGGAAACACCATATATTTT. The full variable domain, with the rest looked up from reference TRBV28 and TRBJ1-3, is DVKVTQSSRYLVKRTGEKVFLECVQDMDHENMFWYRQDPGLGLRLIYFSYDVKMKEKGDIPEGYSVSREKKERFSLILESASTNQTSMYLCASRNQGSGNTIYFGEGSWLTVV.

There are a few counts of this clone. The chain couples TRBV11-2 to TRBJ2-6; TRBD2 might be the D (5 bases). The CDR3 is 15 residues long. Trimming took off 1 base at V and 4 bases at J, with 8 bases between the two ends. Germline assignment: CDR1 SGHAT and CDR2 FQNNGV. CDR3 sequence (DNA): TGTGCCAGCAGCTTAGTACTAGAGGGGGCCAACGTCCTGACTTTC. This encodes CASSLVLEGANVLTF. Based on the CDR3 plus reference TRBV11-2 and TRBJ2-6, the full variable domain is EAGVAQSPRYKIIEKRQSVAFWCNPISGHATLYWYQQILGQGPKLLIQFQNNGVVDDSQLPKDRFSAERLKGVDSTLKIQPAKLEDSAVYLCASSLVLEGANVLTFGAGSRLTVL.

This clone has a single count. This sequence joins TRBV5-4 and TRBJ1-2; the match to TRBD1 covers 9 bases. J lost 5 bases, V lost 0 bases, and 5 bases had no gene match. The CDR3 runs 15 residues. Germline CDR1 and CDR2: SGHNT and YYREEE (reference sequence). The CDR3 loop is CASSLGGQGMYGYTF. In DNA form, the CDR3 reads TGTGCCAGCAGCTTGGGAGGACAGGGGATGTATGGCTACACCTTC.

The chain couples TRBV28 to TRBJ1-2, with no clear D. The CDR3 length is 12 residues. Trimming shortened V by 8 bases and J by 4 bases, and 11 bases separated the two germline ends. The germline CDR1 and CDR2 sequences are MDHEN and SYDVKM. CDR3 amino acids: CASWEQLYGYTF. DNA for the CDR3: TGTGCCAGCTGGGAGCAGCTCTATGGCTACACCTTC.

The chain joins TRBV29-1 to TRBJ1-2; D gene unclear. Trimming took 5 bases from V and 8 from J, leaving 12 bases between them. Per germline, CDR1 SQVTM and CDR2 ANQGSEA. CDR3 length equals 11 residues. Here the CDR3 reads CSVTTDIGYTF. Written as DNA, the CDR3 is TGCAGCGTTACTACTGATATCGGCTACACCTTC.

The chain employs TRBV5-6 and TRBJ1-4; TRBD1 aligns across 8 bases. Per the germline V gene, CDR1 is SGHDT and CDR2 is YYEEEE. J was trimmed by 3 bases and V by 1 base; bases with no gene match: 5. The CDR3 has 16 amino acids. The CDR3 spells CASSLRQGAANEKLFF. CDR3 in DNA: TGTGCCAGCAGCTTGAGGCAGGGGGCGGCTAATGAAAAACTGTTTTTT.

There are a few counts of this clone. V gene TRBV10-3 combines with J gene TRBJ1-2, with 8 bases fitting TRBD1. The V and J ends lost 10 bases and 5 bases, in that order; junction bases with no gene match: 15. The length of the CDR3 is 15 residues. The germline V gene encodes CDR1 ENHRY and CDR2 SYGVKD. The CDR3: CATLTVGQAVYGYTF. CDR3 DNA sequence: TGTGCCACCTTAACCGTGGGACAGGCTGTTTATGGCTACACCTTC.

The chain combines TRBV5-1 with TRBJ1-5, with 10 nucleotides matching TRBD1. This CDR3 comprises 16 residues. The J segment lost 7 bases and the V segment lost 4 bases, leaving 11 bases of the junction unmatched. Germline assignment: CDR1 SGHRS and CDR2 YFSETQ. CDR3 sequence (DNA): TGCGCCAGCAGCCCAGGACAGGGGGAAAGAGAACAGCCCCAGCATTTT. As protein: CASSPGQGEREQPQHF.

The chain combines TRBV9 with TRBJ2-2; D not resolved. The germline V gene encodes CDR1 SGDLS and CDR2 YYNGEE. The CDR3 loop spans 13 amino acids. Between the trimmed V and J ends, which lost 0 bases and 5 bases, there was a span of 5 bases. CDR3 DNA sequence: TGTGCCAGCAGCGTAGATCTTACCGGGGAGCTGTTTTTT. As protein: CASSVDLTGELFF.

This clone was seen once. CDR3 residues: CASSGNILYGYTF. The CDR3 DNA reads as TGTGCCAGCAGTGGCAACATCCTCTATGGCTACACCTTC. V and J are TRBV2 and TRBJ1-2, with D hard to call. V lost 4 bases and J 4 bases, leaving 10 bases between the germline ends. This CDR3 comprises 13 residues. CDR1 is SNHLY and CDR2 is FYNNEI in the germline V gene.

This sequence joins TRBV15 and TRBJ2-3; D perhaps matches TRBD2 (6 bases). Trimming removed 7 bases at V and 0 bases at J, with 14 bases between. CDR3 length equals 15 residues. Germline CDR1 LNHNV, CDR2 YYDKDF (reference sequence). CDR3 amino acids: CATTNQGGSTDTQYF. The CDR3 DNA is TGTGCCACCACCAACCAGGGAGGCAGCACAGATACGCAGTATTTT.

The rearrangement uses TRBV11-2 and TRBJ1-3; the D gene is possibly TRBD1 (6 bases). The germline V gene has CDR1 SGHAT and CDR2 FQNNGV. CDR3 length equals 16 residues. V lost 5 bases and J lost 1, with 15 bases in between. As DNA, the CDR3 is TGTGCCAGCAGCCGCAATATCGGGACATCTGGAAACACCATATATTTT. Protein sequence: CASSRNIGTSGNTIYF.

V gene TRBV9 combines with J gene TRBJ2-7; 7 nucleotides agree with TRBD2. With V trimmed by 2 bases and J by 2 bases, 7 bases remained unmatched. CDR1 and CDR2 (germline): SGDLS, YYNGEE. The CDR3 is 15 residues long. CDR3 region: CASSVGGTNTYEQYF. In DNA, the CDR3 is TGTGCCAGCAGCGTGGGGGGGACTAACACCTACGAGCAGTACTTC.

V usage is TRBV10-3 and J usage is TRBJ2-7, with TRBD2 as a possible D gene (6 bases). The germline CDR1 and CDR2 sequences are ENHRY and SYGVKD. The CDR3 is made up of 14 amino acids. V was shortened by 0 bases and J by 5 bases, with 11 bases between the two germline ends. The CDR3 region is CAISESGGTHEQYF. The CDR3 region has the DNA TGTGCCATCAGTGAGTCGGGCGGGACTCACGAGCAGTACTTC.

This rearrangement joins TRBV9 to TRBJ2-1; 7 positions agree with TRBD2. The CDR3 extends over 15 amino acids. The germline V gene has CDR1 SGDLS and CDR2 YYNGEE. V was pared by 0 bases and J by 6 bases, with 6 bases of the junction left unmatched. CDR3 in amino acids: CASSVGAGVLNEQFF. The CDR3 DNA sequence: TGTGCCAGCAGCGTAGGCGCGGGAGTTCTCAATGAGCAGTTCTTC.

Remarks on this clone: The germline gene is not matched at one end of the junction; a read error may be the cause. The chain carries TRBV9 and TRBJ1-4, with D uncertain. Germline CDR1 is SGDLS and CDR2 is YYNGEE. The CDR3 is made up of 13 amino acids. CDR3 nucleotide sequence: TGTGCCAGCAGCGTAGGTCCTAAAGAAAAACTGTTTTTT. This translates into CASSVGPKEKLFF.

The J gene is TRBJ2-7, the V gene TRBV5-1; TRBD1 might be the D (5 bases). CDR3 length: 14 residues. In germline, CDR1 is SGHRS, CDR2 YFSETQ. V lost 0 bases, J lost 6 bases, and 13 bases lay in between. This chain's CDR3 is CASSLAQGMSEQYF. Here the CDR3 DNA reads TGCGCCAGCAGCTTGGCGCAGGGAATGTCCGAGCAGTACTTC.

The chain employs TRBV28 and TRBJ2-4; no clear D. Germline assignment: CDR1 MDHEN and CDR2 SYDVKM. This CDR3 is built from 14 residues. V lost 7 bases and J 6 bases, leaving 16 bases between the germline ends. The CDR3 spells CASTSPGQINIQYF. The CDR3 nucleotides read TGTGCCAGCACCTCACCTGGGCAGATAAACATTCAGTACTTC.

The chain joins TRBV5-4 to TRBJ1-1; D may be TRBD1 (5 bases). Germline CDR1 SGHNT, CDR2 YYREEE (reference sequence). CDR3 length equals 14 residues. The V gene lost 4 bases and the J gene lost 1 base, with 11 bases spanning the gap. The CDR3 DNA sequence: TGTGCCAGCAGCCCGGGACTGACGAACACTGAAGCTTTCTTT. Encoded protein: CASSPGLTNTEAFF.